This section outlines one T cell receptor (beta chain) sequence together with its context. The antigen is undetermined. This entry belongs to a study of cytomegalovirus exposure and HLA in healthy donors. The overall study: The roughly 100 million unique TCR beta sequences, from 150 million to 200 million T cells, were found by an earlier analysis. Study-level points and caveats: A later analysis revealed that TCR association rates differed between HLA loci, peaking at DRB1 and bottoming out at HLA-C.

This CDR3 comprises 15 residues. Per the germline V gene, CDR1 is MNHEY and CDR2 is SMNVEV (reference sequence). The PCR ran on 60 Vbeta and 13 Jbeta primers. The repertoire was sequenced with immunoSEQ multiplex PCR; TCRdb's copy has only in-frame clones and lacks some. The sample contains roughly 180,000 clones, about four fifths of which appear only once. V gene TRBV27 combines with J gene TRBJ2-5, with TRBD2 identical over 14 bases. The J call is in doubt because the DNA end fits TRBJ2-7 better. The sequencing sample was made of PBMCs. This TCR was sampled from a female donor in good health and CMV-seronegative. The DNA of the CDR3 is TGTGCCAGCAGTCTAGGGACTAGCGGGAGCTACGAGCAGTACTTC. Translating it yields CASSLGTSGSYEQYF.